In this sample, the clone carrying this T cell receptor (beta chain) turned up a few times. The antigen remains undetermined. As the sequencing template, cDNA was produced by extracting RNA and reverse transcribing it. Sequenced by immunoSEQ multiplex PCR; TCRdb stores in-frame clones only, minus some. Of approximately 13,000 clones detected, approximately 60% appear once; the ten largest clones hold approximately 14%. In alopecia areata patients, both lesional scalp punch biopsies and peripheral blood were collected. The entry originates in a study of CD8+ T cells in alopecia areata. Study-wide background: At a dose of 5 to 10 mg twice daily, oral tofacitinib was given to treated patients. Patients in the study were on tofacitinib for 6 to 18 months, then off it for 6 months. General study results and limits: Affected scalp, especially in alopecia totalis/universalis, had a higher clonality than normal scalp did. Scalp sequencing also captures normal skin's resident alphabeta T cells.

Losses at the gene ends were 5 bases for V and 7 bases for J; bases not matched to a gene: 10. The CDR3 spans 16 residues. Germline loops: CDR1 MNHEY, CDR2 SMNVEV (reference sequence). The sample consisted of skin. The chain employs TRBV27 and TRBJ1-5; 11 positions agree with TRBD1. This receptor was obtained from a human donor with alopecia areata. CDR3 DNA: TGTGCCAGCAGTCCGGACAGGGGGCAGGCTTGGCAGCCCCAGCATTTT. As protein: CASSPDRGQAWQPQHF.